This T cell receptor beta chain was recovered during a study of T cells in Graves' hyperthyroidism and ophthalmopathy. In the study overall: Peripheral blood was obtained at initial diagnosis, preceding any treatment.

Trimming cost V 0 bases and J 2 bases, with 17 bases left between them. CDR1 is DFQATT, CDR2 SNEGSKA, per germline (reference sequence). The CDR3 sequence is 17 residues long. From RNA transcripts, TCR beta CDR3 regions were amplified. The TCR CDR3 first-round RT-PCR relied on the HTBI primer set. TCRdb called the multiplex PCR reads again in MiXCR, with one record for every CDR3 protein. This sample has 700,000 to 950,000 distinct CDR3 sequences, with just over 35% found just once. The sample was blood. J is TRBJ1-3 and V is TRBV20-1; D perhaps matches TRBD1 (6 bases). The sequence derives from a woman in her thirties or forties with Graves' hyperthyroidism. The CDR3 DNA sequence: TGCAGTGCTAGAGATAGGGGTAGGCCAGGGGCTGGAAACACCATATATTTT. Its translation: CSARDRGRPGAGNTIYF.